This T cell receptor beta chain was identified during a study of identical twins. Study-wide points: Out-of-frame alpha sequences common to twins exhibited a surplus of low generation probability. Beta clonotypes that were abundant in cord blood contained fewer insertions, a pattern absent from memory repertoires.

The CDR3 covers 16 residues. V dropped 3 bases and J dropped 1; count of bases not matched to a gene: 6. Per germline, CDR1 LGHNA and CDR2 YNFKEQ. Template switching created a universal primer site, and the cDNA included unique molecular identifiers. TCRdb analysed the 5' RACE reads with MiXCR anew, one entry per CDR3 protein. The sample holds approximately 470,000 distinct CDR3 sequences, 14% seen once. This clonotype appeared a few times. Its antigen is unidentified. These same records also appear under a second study, on yellow fever vaccine responses in identical twins.

This chain joins TRBV4-2 and TRBJ2-3; 8 positions agree with TRBD2. The clonotype originates from a woman between 18 and 29 years old in good health. Sequenced sample: CD4+ T cells sorted from blood. This chain's CDR3 is CASSQESAGGTDTQYF. The CDR3 DNA reads TGTGCCAGCAGCCAGGAATCAGCGGGGGGCACAGATACGCAGTATTTT.